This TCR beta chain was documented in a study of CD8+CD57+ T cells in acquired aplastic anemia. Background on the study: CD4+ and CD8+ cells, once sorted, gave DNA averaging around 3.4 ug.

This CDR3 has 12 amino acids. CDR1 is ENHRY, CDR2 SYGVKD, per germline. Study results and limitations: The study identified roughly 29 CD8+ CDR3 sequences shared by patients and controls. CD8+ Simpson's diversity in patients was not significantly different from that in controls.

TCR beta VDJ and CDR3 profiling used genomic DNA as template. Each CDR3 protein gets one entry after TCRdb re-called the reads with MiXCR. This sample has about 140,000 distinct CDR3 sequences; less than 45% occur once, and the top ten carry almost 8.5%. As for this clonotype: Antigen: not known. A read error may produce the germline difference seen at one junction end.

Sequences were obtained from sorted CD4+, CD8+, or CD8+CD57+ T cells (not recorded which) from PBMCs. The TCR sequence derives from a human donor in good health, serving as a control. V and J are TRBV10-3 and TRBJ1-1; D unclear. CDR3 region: CAISVGNTGAFF. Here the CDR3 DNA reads TGTGCCATCAGTGTAGGGAACACTGGAGCTTTCTTT.